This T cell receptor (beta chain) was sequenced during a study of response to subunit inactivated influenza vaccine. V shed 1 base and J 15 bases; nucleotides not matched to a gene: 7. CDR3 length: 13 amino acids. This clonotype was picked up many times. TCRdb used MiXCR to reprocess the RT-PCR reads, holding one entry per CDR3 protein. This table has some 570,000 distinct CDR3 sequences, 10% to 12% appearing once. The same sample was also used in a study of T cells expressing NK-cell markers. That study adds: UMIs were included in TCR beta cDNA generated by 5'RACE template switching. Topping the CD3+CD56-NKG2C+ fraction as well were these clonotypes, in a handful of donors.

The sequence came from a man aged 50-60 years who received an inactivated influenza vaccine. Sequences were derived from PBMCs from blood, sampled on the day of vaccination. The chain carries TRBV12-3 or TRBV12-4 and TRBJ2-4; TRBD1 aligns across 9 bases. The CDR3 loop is CASSLDRTGVRYF. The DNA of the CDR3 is TGTGCCAGCAGTTTAGACCGGACAGGGGTTCGGTACTTC.